This T cell receptor (beta chain) was found in a study of blood T cell repertoires in COVID-19. About the research overall: Collection of acute and convalescent COVID-19 samples took place in the United States, Italy and Spain. PBMCs, B-cell-depleted T cells, or T cells provided the cDNA or gDNA that made up the material.

This CDR3 contains 15 residues. The V gene's germline CDR1 is MDHEN and CDR2 SYDVKM. J was trimmed by 4 bases and V by 5 bases; bases with no gene match: 9. Source study methods: Amplification from reference gene primers served as the basis for estimated nucleated cell counts. Here immunoSEQ multiplex PCR was the method, and the copy in TCRdb shows in-frame clones only, minus some. The V and J calls and the clone size are those of that table, but D and trimming were determined from the DNA. The table has around 250,000 clones, about 86% seen once. This chain links TRBV28 with TRBJ2-7, with TRBD1 matching 9 bases. This TCR was sampled from a man younger than 30 with active or convalescent COVID-19. The sequencing input was peripheral blood. The CDR3 DNA sequence: TGTGCCAGCAGTCTAAGACAGGGGGGGAGATACGAGCAGTACTTC. Translation gives CASSLRQGGRYEQYF.